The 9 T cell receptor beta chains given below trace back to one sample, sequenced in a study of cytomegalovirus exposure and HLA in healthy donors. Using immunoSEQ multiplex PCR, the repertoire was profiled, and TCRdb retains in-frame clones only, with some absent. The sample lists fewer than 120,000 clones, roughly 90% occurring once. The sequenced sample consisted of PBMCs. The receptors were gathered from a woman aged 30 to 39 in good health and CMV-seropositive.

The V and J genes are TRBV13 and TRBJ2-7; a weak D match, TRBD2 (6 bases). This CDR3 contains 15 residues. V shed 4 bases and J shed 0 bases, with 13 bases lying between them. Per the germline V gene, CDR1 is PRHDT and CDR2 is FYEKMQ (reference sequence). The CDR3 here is CASSSGAGSSYEQYF. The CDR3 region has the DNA TGTGCCAGCAGCTCCGGGGCGGGGAGCTCCTACGAGCAGTACTTC.

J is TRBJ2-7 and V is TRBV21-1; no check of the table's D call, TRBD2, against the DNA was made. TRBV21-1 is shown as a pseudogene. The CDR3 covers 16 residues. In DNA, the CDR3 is TGTGCCAGCACCCAATTCGGACTAGGGGGGCTATGCGAGCAGTACTTC. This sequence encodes CASTQFGLGGLCEQYF.

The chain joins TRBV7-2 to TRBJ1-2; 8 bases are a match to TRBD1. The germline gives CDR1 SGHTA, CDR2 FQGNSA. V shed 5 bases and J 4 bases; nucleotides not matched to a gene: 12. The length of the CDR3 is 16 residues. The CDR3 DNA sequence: TGTGCCAGCAGCGGTACTATGACAGGGGTAGTCTATGGCTACACCTTC. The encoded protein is CASSGTMTGVVYGYTF.

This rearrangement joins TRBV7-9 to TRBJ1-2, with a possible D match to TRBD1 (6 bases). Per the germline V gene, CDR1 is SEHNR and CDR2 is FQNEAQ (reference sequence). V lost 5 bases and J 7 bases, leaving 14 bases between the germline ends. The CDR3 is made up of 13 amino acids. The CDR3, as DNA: TGTGCCAGCAGCACCGACAGGACACGTGGCTACACCTTC. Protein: CASSTDRTRGYTF.

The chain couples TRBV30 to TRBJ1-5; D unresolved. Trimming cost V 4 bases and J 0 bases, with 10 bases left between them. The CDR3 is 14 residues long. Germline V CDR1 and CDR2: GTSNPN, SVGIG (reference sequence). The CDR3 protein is CAWKTRYSNQPQHF. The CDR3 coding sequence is TGTGCCTGGAAGACGCGGTATAGCAATCAGCCCCAGCATTTT.

CDR3 amino acids: CASRTFTYEQYF. Written as DNA, the CDR3 is TGTGCCTCCCGGACTTTTACCTACGAGCAGTACTTC. The V gene is TRBV30, the J gene TRBJ2-7, with D perhaps matching TRBD2 (5 bases). Trimming shortened V by 7 bases and J by 2 bases, and 12 bases separated the two germline ends. The V gene's germline CDR1 is GTSNPN and CDR2 SVGIG (reference sequence). The CDR3 runs 12 residues. Full variable domain (missing parts from reference TRBV30 and TRBJ2-7): SQTIHQWPATLVQPVGSPLSLECTVEGTSNPNLYWYRQAAGRGLQLLFYSVGIGQISSEVPQNLSASRPQDRQFILSSKKLLLSDSGFYLCASRTFTYEQYFGPGTRLTVT.

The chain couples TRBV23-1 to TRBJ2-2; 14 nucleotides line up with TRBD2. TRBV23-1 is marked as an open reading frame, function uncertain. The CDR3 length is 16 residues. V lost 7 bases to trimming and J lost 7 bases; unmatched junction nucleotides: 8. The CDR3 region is CASTGTSGRRGGELFF. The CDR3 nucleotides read TGCGCCAGCACCGGGACTAGCGGGAGACGGGGCGGGGAGCTGTTTTTT.

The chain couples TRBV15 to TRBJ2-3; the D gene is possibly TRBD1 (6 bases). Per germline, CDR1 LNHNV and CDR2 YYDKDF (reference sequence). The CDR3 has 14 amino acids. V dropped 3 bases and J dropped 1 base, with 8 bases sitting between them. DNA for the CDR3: TGTGCCACCAGCAGGGGGGCGGGCACAGATACGCAGTATTTT. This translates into CATSRGAGTDTQYF.

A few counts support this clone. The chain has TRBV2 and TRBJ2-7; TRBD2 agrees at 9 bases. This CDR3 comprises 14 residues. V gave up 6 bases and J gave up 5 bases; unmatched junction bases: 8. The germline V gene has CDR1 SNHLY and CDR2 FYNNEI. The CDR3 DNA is TGTGCCAGCAGGGGGGTAGCGGGAGCACACGAGCAGTACTTC. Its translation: CASRGVAGAHEQYF.